One T cell receptor beta chain is described in this entry. These data come from a study of blood T cell repertoires in COVID-19. The overall study: From the United States, Italy and Spain came samples of acute and convalescent COVID-19.

The protocol was immunoSEQ multiplex PCR, while the TCRdb copy is restricted to in-frame clones and leaves out a portion. The sample gives approximately 180,000 clones, roughly 87% of which show up once; roughly 1.5% is in the top ten. This CDR3 has 13 residues. V was clipped by 6 bases and J by 2 bases, with 9 bases between them. The V gene's germline CDR1 is ENHRY and CDR2 SYGVKD. The rearrangement links TRBV10-3 to TRBJ2-3; D ambiguous. Sequenced sample: peripheral blood. The origin of this receptor is a woman aged 45 to 65 with acute or convalescent COVID-19. The CDR3 DNA sequence: TGTGCCATCAGGACATCTATCACAGATACGCAGTATTTT. This codes for CAIRTSITDTQYF.